This T cell receptor (beta chain) was captured by sequencing in a study of blood T cell repertoires in COVID-19. Overall study: COVID-19 samples collected from the United States, Italy and Spain covered acute and convalescent phases. Nucleic acid was either cDNA or gDNA, and it came from T cells, B-cell-depleted T cells, or PBMCs.

This table comes from immunoSEQ multiplex PCR, and its TCRdb copy is limited to in-frame clones, with some not included. This table has just over 300,000 clones, approximately 85% appearing once. V lost 4 bases to trimming and J lost 0 bases; unmatched junction nucleotides: 10. CDR1 is GTSNPN and CDR2 is SVGIG in the germline V gene (reference sequence). This CDR3 has 16 residues. Individuals drawn from approximately 26 US areas were about 18 to 90 years old. Two negative PCRs, clearance, or symptom resolution characterized the recovered Cohort 3 donors. V and J are TRBV30 and TRBJ2-3; 7 bases are a match to TRBD1. The sample was PBMCs or T cells enriched from blood (not recorded which). The sequence came from a man in his thirties or forties who had recovered from COVID-19. Written as DNA, the CDR3 is TGTGCCTGGACCTTACCGGGACAGACAAGCACAGATACGCAGTATTTT. This encodes CAWTLPGQTSTDTQYF.